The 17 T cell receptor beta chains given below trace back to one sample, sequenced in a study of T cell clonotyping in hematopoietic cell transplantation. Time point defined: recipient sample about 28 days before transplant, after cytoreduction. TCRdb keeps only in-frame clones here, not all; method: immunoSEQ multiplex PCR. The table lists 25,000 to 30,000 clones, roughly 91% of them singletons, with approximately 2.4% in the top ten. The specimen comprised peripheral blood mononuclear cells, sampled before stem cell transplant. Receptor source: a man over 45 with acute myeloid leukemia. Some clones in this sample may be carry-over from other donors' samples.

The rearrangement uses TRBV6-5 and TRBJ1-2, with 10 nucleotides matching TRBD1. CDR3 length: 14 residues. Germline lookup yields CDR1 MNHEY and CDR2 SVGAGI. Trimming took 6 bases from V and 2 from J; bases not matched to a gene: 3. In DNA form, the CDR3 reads TGTGCCAGCAGCCAGGACAGGGGGAACTATGGCTACACCTTC. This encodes CASSQDRGNYGYTF.

In DNA form, the CDR3 reads TGCGCCAGCAGCCCCCGGGCGGGGAATACTGAAGCTTTCTTT. Encoded protein: CASSPRAGNTEAFF. The V gene is TRBV4-1, the J gene TRBJ1-1; D is undetermined. CDR1 and CDR2 (germline): MGHRA, YSYEKL. The germline V and J ends were trimmed by 4 bases and 5 bases, with 14 bases remaining between them. This CDR3 contains 14 residues.

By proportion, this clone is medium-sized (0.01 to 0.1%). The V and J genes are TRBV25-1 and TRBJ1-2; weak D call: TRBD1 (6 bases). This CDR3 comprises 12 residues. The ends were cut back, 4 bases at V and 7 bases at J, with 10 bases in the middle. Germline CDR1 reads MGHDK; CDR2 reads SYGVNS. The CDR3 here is CASSAGALGYTF. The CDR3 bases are TGTGCCAGCAGTGCGGGGGCGCTTGGCTACACCTTC.

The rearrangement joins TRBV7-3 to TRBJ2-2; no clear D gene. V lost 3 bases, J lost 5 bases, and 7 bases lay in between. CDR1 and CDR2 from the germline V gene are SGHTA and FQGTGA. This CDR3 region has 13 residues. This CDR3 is CASSLGGTGELFF. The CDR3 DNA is TGTGCCAGCAGCTTGGGTGGGACCGGGGAGCTGTTTTTT.

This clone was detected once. The CDR3: CASSDPRGGNEQYF. The DNA of the CDR3 is TGTGCCAGCAGCGATCCTAGGGGAGGGAACGAGCAGTACTTC. V gene TRBV9 combines with J gene TRBJ2-7; the match to TRBD2 covers 7 bases. The CDR3 spans 14 residues. From germline, CDR1 is SGDLS and CDR2 YYNGEE. V was clipped by 3 bases and J by 5 bases; unmatched bases: 8.

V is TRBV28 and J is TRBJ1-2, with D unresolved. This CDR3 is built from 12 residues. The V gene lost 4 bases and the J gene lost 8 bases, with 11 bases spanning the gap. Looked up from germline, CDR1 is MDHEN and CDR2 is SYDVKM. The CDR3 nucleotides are TGTGCCAGCAGTTGGTTTGGCCACGGCTACACCTTC. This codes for CASSWFGHGYTF.

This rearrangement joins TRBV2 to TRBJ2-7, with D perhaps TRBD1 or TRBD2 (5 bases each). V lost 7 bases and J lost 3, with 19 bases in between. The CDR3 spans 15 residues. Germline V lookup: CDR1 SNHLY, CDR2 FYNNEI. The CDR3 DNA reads TGTGCCAGCAAACCGGGACGGACAAACTTCTACGAGCAGTACTTC. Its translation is CASKPGRTNFYEQYF.

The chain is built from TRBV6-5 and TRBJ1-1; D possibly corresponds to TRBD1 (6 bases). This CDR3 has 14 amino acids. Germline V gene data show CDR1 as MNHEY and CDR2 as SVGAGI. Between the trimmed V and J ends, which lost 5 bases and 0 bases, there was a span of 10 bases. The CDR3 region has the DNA TGTGCCAGCAGTACACAGGGAATGAACACTGAAGCTTTCTTT. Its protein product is CASSTQGMNTEAFF.

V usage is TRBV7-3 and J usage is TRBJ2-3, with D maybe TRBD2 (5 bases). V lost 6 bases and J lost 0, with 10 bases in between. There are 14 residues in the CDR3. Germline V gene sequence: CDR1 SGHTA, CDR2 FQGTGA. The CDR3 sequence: CASSLGLSTDTQYF. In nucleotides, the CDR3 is TGTGCCAGCAGTTTAGGACTGAGCACAGATACGCAGTATTTT.

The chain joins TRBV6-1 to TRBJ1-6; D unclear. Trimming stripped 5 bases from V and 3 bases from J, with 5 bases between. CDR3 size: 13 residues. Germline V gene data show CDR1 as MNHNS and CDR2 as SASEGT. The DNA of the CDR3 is TGTGCCAGCAGTTTTAGCTATAATTCACCCCTCCACTTT. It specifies CASSFSYNSPLHF.

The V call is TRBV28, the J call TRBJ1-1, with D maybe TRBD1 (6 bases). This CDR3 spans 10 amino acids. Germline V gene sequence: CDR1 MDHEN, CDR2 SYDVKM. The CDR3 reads CGRLTGEAFF. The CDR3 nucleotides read TGTGGCCGGCTGACAGGCGAAGCTTTCTTT.

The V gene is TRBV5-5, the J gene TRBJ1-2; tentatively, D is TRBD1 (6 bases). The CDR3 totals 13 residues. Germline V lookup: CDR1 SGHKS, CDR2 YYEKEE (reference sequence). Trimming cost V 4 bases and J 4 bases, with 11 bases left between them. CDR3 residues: CASSPDRAYGYTF. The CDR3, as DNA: TGTGCCAGCAGCCCGGACAGAGCCTATGGCTACACCTTC.

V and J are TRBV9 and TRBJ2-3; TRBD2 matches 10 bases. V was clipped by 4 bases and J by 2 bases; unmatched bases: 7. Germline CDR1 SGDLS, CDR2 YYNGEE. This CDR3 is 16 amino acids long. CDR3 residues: CASSSQAGGYTDTQYF. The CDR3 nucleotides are TGTGCCAGCAGCTCCCAAGCGGGAGGGTACACAGATACGCAGTATTTT.

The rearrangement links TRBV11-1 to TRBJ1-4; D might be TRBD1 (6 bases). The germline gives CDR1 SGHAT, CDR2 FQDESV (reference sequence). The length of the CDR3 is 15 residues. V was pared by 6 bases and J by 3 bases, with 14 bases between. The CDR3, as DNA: TGTGCCAGCAGACCAGGGGAGACGGCTAATGAAAAACTGTTTTTT. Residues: CASRPGETANEKLFF.

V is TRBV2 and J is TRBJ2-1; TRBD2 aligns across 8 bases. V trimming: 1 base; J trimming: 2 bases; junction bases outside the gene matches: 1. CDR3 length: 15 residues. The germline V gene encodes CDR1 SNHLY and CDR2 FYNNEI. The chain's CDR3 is CASSEDSGAYNEQFF. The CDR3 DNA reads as TGTGCCAGCAGTGAAGATAGCGGGGCCTACAATGAGCAGTTCTTC. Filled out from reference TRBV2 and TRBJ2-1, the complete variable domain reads EPEVTQTPSHQVTQMGQEVILRCVPISNHLYFYWYRQILGQKVEFLVSFYNNEISEKSEIFDDQFSVERPDGSNFTLKIRSTKLEDSAMYFCASSEDSGAYNEQFFGPGTRLTVL.

The CDR3 DNA follows: TGCGCCAGCAGCCAACGACAGGGGGAGCCCCAGCATTTT. Its translation is CASSQRQGEPQHF. The chain employs TRBV4-1 and TRBJ1-5; 9 nucleotides agree with TRBD1. Trimming removed 2 bases from V and 8 bases from J; junction bases left unmatched: 1. The germline gives CDR1 MGHRA, CDR2 YSYEKL. The CDR3 has 13 amino acids.

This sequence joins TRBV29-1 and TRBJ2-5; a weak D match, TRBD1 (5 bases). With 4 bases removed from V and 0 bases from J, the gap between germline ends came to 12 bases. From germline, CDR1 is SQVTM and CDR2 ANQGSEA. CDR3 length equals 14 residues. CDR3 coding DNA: TGCAGCGTTGCAGGGAAAGGGCACCAAGAGACCCAGTACTTC. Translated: CSVAGKGHQETQYF. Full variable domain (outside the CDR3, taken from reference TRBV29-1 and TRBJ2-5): SAVISQKPSRDICQRGTSLTIQCQVDSQVTMMFWYRQQPGQSLTLIATANQGSEATYESGFVIDKFPISRPNLTFSTLTVSNMSPEDSSIYLCSVAGKGHQETQYFGPGTRLLVL.